This TCR beta chain emerged from a study of cytomegalovirus exposure and HLA in healthy donors. PCR involved 60 Vbeta and 13 Jbeta primers. Some clones are missing from TCRdb's copy, which holds only in-frame ones; the method was immunoSEQ multiplex PCR. The table has about 100,000 clones, 85% seen once; the top ten hold under 5%. As concerns this clone: Its antigen is still unknown.

Whole-study results and caveats: After further analysis at a later stage, 15,000 to 20,000 TCR beta sequences were associated with HLA alleles at 0.05 false discovery rate. Reports showed the classifier diagnosing cytomegalovirus status with high specificity and sensitivity.

The germline V gene encodes CDR1 LNHDA and CDR2 SQIVND (reference sequence). CDR3 length: 16 residues. J lost 5 bases, V lost 10 bases, and 13 bases had no gene match. The TCR originated in a man aged 25 to 40 in good health and CMV-seronegative. The sequencing sample was made of PBMCs. The chain employs TRBV19 and TRBJ1-5; 11 nucleotides line up with TRBD1. This CDR3 is CATIPRDRGIHQPQHF. The CDR3 nucleotides read TGTGCCACCATACCCCGGGACAGGGGGATTCATCAGCCCCAGCATTTT. Supplemented by reference TRBV19 and TRBJ1-5, the full variable domain reads DGGITQSPKYLFRKEGQNVTLSCEQNLNHDAMYWYRQDPGQGLRLIYYSQIVNDFQKGDIAEGYSVSREKKESFPLTVTSAQKNPTAFYLCATIPRDRGIHQPQHFGDGTRLSIL.